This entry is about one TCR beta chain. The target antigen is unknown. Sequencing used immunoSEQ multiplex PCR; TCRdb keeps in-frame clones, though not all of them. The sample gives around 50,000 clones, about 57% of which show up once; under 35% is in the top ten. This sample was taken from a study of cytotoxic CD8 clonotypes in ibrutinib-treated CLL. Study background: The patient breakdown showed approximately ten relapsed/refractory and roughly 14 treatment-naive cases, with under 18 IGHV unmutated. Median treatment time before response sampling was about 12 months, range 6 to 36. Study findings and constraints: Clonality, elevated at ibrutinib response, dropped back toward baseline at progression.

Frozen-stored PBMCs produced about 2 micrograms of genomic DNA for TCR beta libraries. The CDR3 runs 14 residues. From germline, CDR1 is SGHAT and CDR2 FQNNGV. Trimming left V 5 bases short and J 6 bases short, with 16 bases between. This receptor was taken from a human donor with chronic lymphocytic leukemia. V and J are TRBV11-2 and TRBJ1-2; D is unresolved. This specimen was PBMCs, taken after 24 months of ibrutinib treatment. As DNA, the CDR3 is TGTGCCAGCAGCCGAACTCGGGTGGCGGATGGCTACACCTTC. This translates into CASSRTRVADGYTF.